What follows are 3 T cell receptor beta chains derived from one specimen sequenced in a study of OX40 agonist ivuxolimab in advanced cancers. The assay was immunoSEQ multiplex PCR, and TCRdb's table has in-frame clones only and misses some. The repertoire holds approximately 31,000 clones, with approximately 89% as singletons. Sequencing was performed on CD4+ or CD8+ T cells sorted from blood, taken in a trial of the OX40 agonist ivuxolimab. Receptor source: an adult with an advanced solid tumor such as melanoma, head and neck, liver or kidney cancer.

This chain uses TRBV5-6 with TRBJ2-7; D uncertain. The CDR3 consists of 13 residues. Trimming removed 4 bases at V and 6 bases at J, with 14 bases between. Germline V lookup: CDR1 SGHDT, CDR2 YYEEEE. The CDR3 DNA reads TGTGCCAGCAGCCTTGGCCGGTACTCCGAGCAGTACTTC. This encodes CASSLGRYSEQYF.

The rearrangement joins TRBV6-5 to TRBJ2-5, with D hard to call. The germline gives CDR1 MNHEY, CDR2 SVGAGI. The CDR3 has 15 amino acids. Trimming shortened V by 7 bases and J by 2 bases, and 17 bases separated the two germline ends. CDR3 sequence reads: CASTPWRRTQETQYF. The CDR3 coding sequence is TGTGCCAGCACCCCATGGCGGCGCACGCAAGAGACCCAGTACTTC.

The chain uses TRBV5-4 and TRBJ2-1, with 9 bases that match TRBD1. Per germline, CDR1 SGHNT and CDR2 YYREEE (reference sequence). V lost 9 bases and J lost 8; bases outside the gene matches: 9. This CDR3 has 13 residues. CDR3 protein: CATRTGDFDEQFF. Here the CDR3 DNA reads TGTGCCACGAGGACAGGGGACTTCGATGAGCAGTTCTTC.